The following is a T cell receptor beta chain sequence with its context. This entry is derived from a study of cytomegalovirus exposure and HLA in healthy donors. Unmatched junction bases numbered 11, after V lost 1 base and J lost 0 bases. Germline assignment: CDR1 GTSNPN and CDR2 SVGIG (reference sequence). This CDR3 has 17 amino acids. Primers: 60 Vbeta forward and 13 Jbeta reverse. Profiling relied on immunoSEQ multiplex PCR, and the TCRdb table lists in-frame clones only, not all of them. The data contain some 89,000 clones, just under 80% of them singletons. The sequencing input was PBMCs. The chain joins TRBV30 to TRBJ2-5; TRBD2 aligns across 7 bases. This TCR was sampled from a woman aged 40 to 50 in good health and CMV-seropositive. CDR3 region: CAWSDGQLANYQETQYF. In nucleotides, the CDR3 is TGTGCCTGGAGTGACGGGCAACTAGCGAATTACCAAGAGACCCAGTACTTC. Full variable domain (rest looked up from reference TRBV30 and TRBJ2-5): SQTIHQWPATLVQPVGSPLSLECTVEGTSNPNLYWYRQAAGRGLQLLFYSVGIGQISSEVPQNLSASRPQDRQFILSSKKLLLSDSGFYLCAWSDGQLANYQETQYFGPGTRLLVL.